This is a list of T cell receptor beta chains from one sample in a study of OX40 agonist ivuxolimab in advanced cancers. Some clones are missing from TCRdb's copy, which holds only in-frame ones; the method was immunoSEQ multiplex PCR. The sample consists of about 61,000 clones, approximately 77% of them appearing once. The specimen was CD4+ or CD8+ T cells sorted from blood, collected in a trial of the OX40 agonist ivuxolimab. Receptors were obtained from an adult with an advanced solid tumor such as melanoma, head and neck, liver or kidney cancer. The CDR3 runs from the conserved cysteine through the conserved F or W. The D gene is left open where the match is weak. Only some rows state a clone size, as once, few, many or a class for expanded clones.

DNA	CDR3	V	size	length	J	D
TGTGCCAGCAGCGTAGTGGGGGCGAACACTGAAGCTTTCTTT	CASSVVGANTEAFF	TRBV9	-	14	TRBJ1-1	-
TGCGCCAGCAGCCCACCGGGACTAGCGGGAGCAGGGAAGGAGACCCAGTACTTC	CASSPPGLAGAGKETQYF	TRBV4-1	-	18	TRBJ2-5	TRBD2
TGTGCCAGTAGCCGGCCGGGACAGTCCTACGAGCAGTACTTC	CASSRPGQSYEQYF	TRBV4-2	-	14	TRBJ2-7	TRBD1
TGTGCCAGCAGTGGGACGGATCAGCCCCAGCATTTT	CASSGTDQPQHF	TRBV2	-	12	TRBJ1-5	-
TGTGCCAGCAGTTCACGACTAGCGGGAGGGAATTACAATGAGCAGTTCTTC	CASSSRLAGGNYNEQFF	TRBV28	-	17	TRBJ2-1	TRBD2
TGCGCCAGCAGCCAAAATAGCGGGAGGGTTGCAGATACGCAGTATTTT	CASSQNSGRVADTQYF	TRBV4-3	-	16	TRBJ2-3	TRBD2
TGTGCCATCAGGGGGACAGGGATAAACACAGATACGCAGTATTTT	CAIRGTGINTDTQYF	TRBV10-3	-	15	TRBJ2-3	TRBD1
TGTGCCAGCAGTATAAGCGGGAGTGGGGGTACGCAGTATTTT	CASSISGSGGTQYF	TRBV6-5	-	14	TRBJ2-3	TRBD2
TGTGCCAGCAGGGGCGGAGGTTACGAGCAGTACTTC	CASRGGGYEQYF	TRBV6-5	few	12	TRBJ2-7	-
TGTGCCAGCAGCCAAAACGACAGGGGATCTGGAAACACCATATATTTT	CASSQNDRGSGNTIYF	TRBV4-2	-	16	TRBJ1-3	TRBD1
TGTGCCAGCACCCCTCTTACTAGCGGCAGCTCCTACGAGCAGTACTTC	CASTPLTSGSSYEQYF	TRBV7-2	-	16	TRBJ2-7	TRBD2
TGTGCCATCAGTGAAGCCCTGTTCAACGGCTACACCTTC	CAISEALFNGYTF	TRBV10-3	-	13	TRBJ1-2	-
TGTGCCAGCAGGCTAGCCGAAAGCTACAATGAGCAGTTCTTC	CASRLAESYNEQFF	TRBV6-6	-	14	TRBJ2-1	-
TGTGCCAGCAGCTTAAGCGGGGGCAATCAGCCCCAGCATTTT	CASSLSGGNQPQHF	TRBV7-3	few	14	TRBJ1-5	-
TGTATACTACATTACACCGGGGAGCTGTTTTTT	CILHYTGELFF	TRBV30	-	11	TRBJ2-2	-
TGTGCCATCAAGCCCGGACTAGCGGGGTCTCAAGAGACCCAGTACTTC	CAIKPGLAGSQETQYF	TRBV10-3	-	16	TRBJ2-5	TRBD2
TGTGCCAGCAGCTTACCAGGCGAGGAGGCTTTCTTT	CASSLPGEEAFF	TRBV7-2	-	12	TRBJ1-1	-
TGTGCCAGCAGCTCCGACATCGGGGAGACCCAGTACTTC	CASSSDIGETQYF	TRBV7-9	-	13	TRBJ2-5	-
TGTGCCAGTGGCGTCGAAAGCAATCAGCCCCAGCATTTT	CASGVESNQPQHF	TRBV2	-	13	TRBJ1-5	-
TGCGCCAGCAGCTTGCCCGGGACGGGGAACACTGAAGCTTTCTTT	CASSLPGTGNTEAFF	TRBV5-1	few	15	TRBJ1-1	-
TGTGCCATCAGTGCTTCTTTGGGACTTGCCTACGAGCAGTACTTC	CAISASLGLAYEQYF	TRBV10-3	-	15	TRBJ2-7	-
TGTGCCAGCAGTGAAGCATCGGGACAGGGCGGTGGCTACACCTTC	CASSEASGQGGGYTF	TRBV6-1	many	15	TRBJ1-2	TRBD1
TGTGCCAGCTCTAGCGGTCATGGTACAGATACGCAGTATTTT	CASSSGHGTDTQYF	TRBV18	-	14	TRBJ2-3	-
TGTGCCAGCTCACCCAGGGTCGCGGCCCACACAGATACGCAGTATTTT	CASSPRVAAHTDTQYF	TRBV18	-	16	TRBJ2-3	-
TGTGCCAGCAGCTTAAGGTCGGGAGTGGGGGGAAAGACCCAGTACTTC	CASSLRSGVGGKTQYF	TRBV7-2	-	16	TRBJ2-5	-
TGCAGCGTTGAAAAAACGGGAGTAGGCGGCGAGCAGTACTTC	CSVEKTGVGGEQYF	TRBV29-1	-	14	TRBJ2-7	-
TGTGCCAGCAGGGTCACCTCGGAGAGAGCCCAGGGTGAGCAGTTCTTC	CASRVTSERAQGEQFF	TRBV7-8	few	16	TRBJ2-1	-
TGTGCCAGCAGCTTGACTTGGGCCGACGGGGAGCTGTTTTTT	CASSLTWADGELFF	TRBV5-4	-	14	TRBJ2-2	-
TGTGCCAGCAGCCAAGTTGGGGGCCCCAGTCAAGAGACCCAGTACTTC	CASSQVGGPSQETQYF	TRBV4-2	-	16	TRBJ2-5	-
TGTGCCAGCAGCTTAGCGTCCCAGGGCGACAATCAGCCCCAGCATTTT	CASSLASQGDNQPQHF	TRBV7-8	-	16	TRBJ1-5	-
TGTGCCAGCAGTTTCGAGGGACGAACCGAGGCCCCCTACGAGCAGTACTTC	CASSFEGRTEAPYEQYF	TRBV27	-	17	TRBJ2-7	-
TGTGCCAGCAGCTTAGGGTCTCCAGCGGGGCCTGGGTGGGACGAGCAGTACTTC	CASSLGSPAGPGWDEQYF	TRBV7-9	once	18	TRBJ2-7	TRBD2
TGTGCCAGCAGCCCCGGCGGTAGTCAGGTTCAGTACTTC	CASSPGGSQVQYF	TRBV9	-	13	TRBJ2-4	-
TGTGCCAGCAAGGTAGCGTTAAGCGCCGGGGAGCTGTTTTTT	CASKVALSAGELFF	TRBV2	-	14	TRBJ2-2	-
TGTGCCAGCAGCTCCCCCGCCGGCAGCGGGAAAGAGACCCAGTACTTC	CASSSPAGSGKETQYF	TRBV5-4	-	16	TRBJ2-5	TRBD2
TGTGCCAGCAGTTACCCCTATACCGGGGAGCTGTTTTTT	CASSYPYTGELFF	TRBV6-5	-	13	TRBJ2-2	-
TGTGCCAGCAGTTTATTTGCTAGCGGGGGGCAAGAGACCCAGTACTTC	CASSLFASGGQETQYF	TRBV27	few	16	TRBJ2-5	TRBD2
TGTGCCAGCAGCGAAAAGCGGGAGGCCACAGATACGCAGTATTTT	CASSEKREATDTQYF	TRBV6-5	-	15	TRBJ2-3	TRBD2
TGTGCCAGCAGATTAAAATCGAGCTCCTACGAGCAGTACTTC	CASRLKSSSYEQYF	TRBV27	-	14	TRBJ2-7	-